These 23 T cell receptor beta chains were sequenced from one sample in a study of blood T cell repertoires in COVID-19. Generated by immunoSEQ multiplex PCR, the TCRdb table keeps only in-frame clones and is missing some. Here the sample spans roughly 220,000 clones, around 89% being singletons. The sequencing sample was made of PBMCs or T cells enriched from blood (not recorded which). The origin of the receptors is a woman aged 25-40 years who had recovered from COVID-19.

The chain carries TRBV6-5 and TRBJ1-1, with 7 positions matching TRBD1. J was trimmed by 0 bases and V by 10 bases; bases with no gene match: 8. Germline values: CDR1 MNHEY, CDR2 SVGAGI. The CDR3 is made up of 14 amino acids. In nucleotides, the CDR3 is TGTGCCAACCTCCGGGACAGTCTGAACACTGAAGCTTTCTTT. This translates into CANLRDSLNTEAFF.

About this clone: At one end, the junction sequence differs from germline, possibly due to a read error. The gene calls are TRBV6-6 and TRBJ1-1, with a weak D call TRBD1 (6 bases). Germline V gene data show CDR1 as MNHNY and CDR2 as SVGAGI (reference sequence). This CDR3 contains 14 residues. In nucleotides, the CDR3 is TGTGCCAGCAATCAACAGGGAAGTAACACTGAGGCTTTCTTT. Its protein product is CASNQQGSNTEAFF.

The chain employs TRBV29-1 and TRBJ1-4; 10 positions match TRBD1. Germline CDR1 and CDR2: SQVTM and ANQGSEA. V lost 6 bases, J lost 7 bases, and 5 bases stayed unmatched. CDR3 length equals 13 residues. The CDR3 DNA sequence: TGCAGCGTGACCGGGACAGGGGTTGAAAAACTGTTTTTT. Protein product: CSVTGTGVEKLFF.

The chain couples TRBV4-1 to TRBJ2-5; TRBD2 matches at 9 bases. The germline V gene has CDR1 MGHRA and CDR2 YSYEKL. The V gene end was trimmed by 1 base and the J gene end by 4 bases; junction bases not matched to a gene: 1. The CDR3 is 14 amino acids. CDR3 sequence reads: CASSQALAGETQYF. In nucleotides, the CDR3 is TGCGCCAGCAGCCAAGCACTAGCGGGAGAGACCCAGTACTTC.

The rearrangement links TRBV29-1 to TRBJ2-1, with 10 positions matching TRBD2. The CDR3 is made up of 14 amino acids. Germline V lookup: CDR1 SQVTM, CDR2 ANQGSEA. Trimming removed 4 bases from V and 9 bases from J; junction bases left unmatched: 9. The CDR3 here is CSVVFSGGSIEQFF. The CDR3 DNA follows: TGCAGCGTTGTATTTAGCGGGGGGAGTATTGAGCAGTTCTTC.

The chain uses TRBV6-4 and TRBJ2-7, with D maybe TRBD1 (5 bases). Trimming pared 0 bases from V and 11 bases from J, leaving 14 bases between. Germline V gene data show CDR1 as MRHNA and CDR2 as SNTAGT. This CDR3 has 13 residues. The CDR3 DNA is TGTGCCAGCAGTGACTCAGGGGCAGGGATAAAGTACTTC. It is translated as CASSDSGAGIKYF.

This clone was seen a few times. V and J are TRBV6-2 or TRBV6-3 and TRBJ1-2; D ambiguous. Germline CDR1 is MNHEY and CDR2 is SVGEGT. With 2 bases removed from V and 3 bases from J, the gap between germline ends came to 10 bases. The CDR3 contains 14 residues. The CDR3 loop is CASSYGATYYGYTF. For the CDR3, the DNA is TGTGCCAGCAGTTACGGTGCCACTTACTATGGCTACACCTTC.

This chain links TRBV4-1 with TRBJ1-3; 7 nucleotides line up with TRBD1. This CDR3 contains 18 residues. Germline loops: CDR1 MGHRA, CDR2 YSYEKL. With V trimmed by 4 bases and J by 0 bases, 12 bases remained unmatched. The CDR3: CASSPGTVLFSSGNTIYF. CDR3 nucleotides: TGCGCCAGCAGCCCTGGGACAGTACTCTTTTCCTCTGGAAACACCATATATTTT.

The V and J genes are TRBV4-2 and TRBJ1-2; tentatively, D is TRBD1 (6 bases). CDR3 size: 14 residues. CDR1 and CDR2 from the germline V gene are LGHNA and YNFKEQ. The V end was cut by 1 base, the J end by 2 bases, with 8 bases between. The CDR3 loop is CASSQVTGNYGYTF. In nucleotides, the CDR3 is TGTGCCAGCAGCCAAGTGACAGGAAACTATGGCTACACCTTC.

The chain employs TRBV5-6 and TRBJ1-4, with 8 nucleotides matching TRBD1. Germline V gene lookup returns CDR1 SGHDT and CDR2 YYEEEE. The CDR3 covers 15 residues. J gave up 7 bases and V 0 bases, and 5 bases lay outside the gene matches. The CDR3 DNA reads as TGTGCCAGCAGCTTGGGGACAGGGATCGGTGAAAAACTGTTTTTT. This sequence encodes CASSLGTGIGEKLFF. The complete variable domain, with remaining parts taken from reference TRBV5-6 and TRBJ1-4, reads DAGVTQSPTHLIKTRGQQVTLRCSPKSGHDTVSWYQQALGQGPQFIFQYYEEEERQRGNFPDRFSGHQFPNYSSELNVNALLLGDSALYLCASSLGTGIGEKLFFGSGTQLSVL.

This clone was seen a few times. The rearrangement joins TRBV2 to TRBJ1-5; D gene ambiguous. The CDR3 runs to 19 residues. CDR1 is SNHLY and CDR2 is FYNNEI in the germline V gene. The V end was cut by 0 bases, the J end by 0 bases, with 18 bases between. CDR3 nucleotides: TGTGCCAGCAGTGAAGCGCTGGGCCCTCTCTACTTTAGCAATCAGCCCCAGCATTTT. It codes for CASSEALGPLYFSNQPQHF.

The genes are TRBV7-2 and TRBJ1-3, with D uncertain. Germline V gene data show CDR1 as SGHTA and CDR2 as FQGNSA. The V end was cut by 2 bases, the J end by 0 bases, with 8 bases between. The CDR3 loop spans 15 amino acids. The CDR3 nucleotides read TGTGCCAGCAGCTTAACGCGCCCCTCTGGAAACACCATATATTTT. This gives the protein CASSLTRPSGNTIYF.

The chain couples TRBV7-9 to TRBJ2-3; the D is unclear. V lost 11 bases and J lost 1, with 7 bases in between. There are 11 residues in the CDR3. The germline V gene has CDR1 SEHNR and CDR2 FQNEAQ (reference sequence). The CDR3 here is CAGGGTDTQYF. CDR3 bases: TGTGCCGGCGGTGGCACAGATACGCAGTATTTT.

This sequence joins TRBV6-5 and TRBJ2-1, with no clear D. Trimming cost V 0 bases and J 0 bases, with 9 bases left between them. Per the germline V gene, CDR1 is MNHEY and CDR2 is SVGAGI. This CDR3 comprises 16 residues. CDR3 nucleotide sequence: TGTGCCAGCAGTTACTCGATCGGGTCCTCCTACAATGAGCAGTTCTTC. Translation gives CASSYSIGSSYNEQFF.

This clone has only a few counts. The chain links TRBV11-2 to TRBJ1-4; D remains ambiguous. CDR1 SGHAT and CDR2 FQNNGV come from the germline V gene. The CDR3 is 16 residues long. The germline V and J ends were trimmed by 1 base and 0 bases, with 9 bases remaining between them. For the CDR3, the DNA is TGTGCCAGCAGCTTAGCCGGGTCTGCAACTAATGAAAAACTGTTTTTT. It is translated as CASSLAGSATNEKLFF.

The CDR3 coding sequence is TGCAGCGAGAGGGCCCGGACAGGGGACAATGAGCAGTTCTTC. It is translated as CSERARTGDNEQFF. The chain carries TRBV29-1 and TRBJ2-1, with 9 nucleotides matching TRBD1. CDR3 length: 14 residues. Germline V gene lookup returns CDR1 SQVTM and CDR2 ANQGSEA. V lost 7 bases and J lost 5; bases outside the gene matches: 9.

This clone was detected once. V and J are TRBV19 and TRBJ2-2; D gene ambiguous. Germline V gives CDR1 LNHDA, CDR2 SQIVND (reference sequence). This CDR3 has 12 residues. Trimming removed 10 bases at V and 5 bases at J, with 11 bases between. The CDR3, as DNA: TGTGCCACCGATGCCACTACCGGGGAGCTGTTTTTT. Translated, it gives CATDATTGELFF.

The rearrangement uses TRBV4-2 and TRBJ1-2, with 12 bases identical to TRBD1. CDR3 length: 18 amino acids. V trimming: 1 base; J trimming: 0 bases; junction bases outside the gene matches: 6. Germline CDR1 and CDR2: LGHNA and YNFKEQ. For the CDR3, the DNA is TGTGCCAGCAGCCAAGCTGGGACAGGGGGCGCGGCTAACTATGGCTACACCTTC. Encoded protein: CASSQAGTGGAANYGYTF.

The V gene is TRBV4-3, the J gene TRBJ1-2, with 8 nucleotides matching TRBD1. Looked up from germline, CDR1 is LGHNA and CDR2 is YSLEER. The V gene end was trimmed by 0 bases and the J gene end by 6 bases; junction bases not matched to a gene: 3. This CDR3 has 14 amino acids. The CDR3: CASSQDRTGNGYTF. The CDR3 nucleotides read TGCGCCAGCAGCCAAGATCGGACAGGGAATGGCTACACCTTC.

This chain links TRBV9 with TRBJ1-6, with D uncertain. CDR1 is SGDLS and CDR2 is YYNGEE in the germline V gene. The CDR3 has 16 residues. Trimming took 0 bases from V and 10 from J, leaving 17 bases between them. CDR3 amino acids: CASSVGLPTSGSPLHF. As DNA, the CDR3 is TGTGCCAGCAGCGTAGGTCTTCCGACATCAGGATCACCCCTCCACTTT.

V usage is TRBV19 and J usage is TRBJ2-2, with 8 bases that match TRBD1. The CDR3 runs 15 residues. V lost 4 bases, J lost 1 base, and 2 bases stayed unmatched. Germline-derived CDR1 and CDR2 are LNHDA and SQIVND (reference sequence). CDR3 nucleotides: TGTGCCAGTAGTACAGGACAGGGGAACACCGGGGAGCTGTTTTTT. This gives the protein CASSTGQGNTGELFF.

This clone appeared a single time. The CDR3 region has the DNA TGTGCCAGCTCACCGGACAGCCTGTCCTCCTACGAGCAGTACTTC. Amino acid sequence: CASSPDSLSSYEQYF. The rearrangement uses TRBV18 and TRBJ2-7, with D possibly TRBD1 on 6 matching bases. The germline gives CDR1 KGHSH, CDR2 LQKENI. The V end was cut by 3 bases, the J end by 0 bases, with 12 bases between. The CDR3 is 15 amino acids.

This chain links TRBV15 with TRBJ1-1, with 7 bases matching TRBD1. This CDR3 region has 14 residues. CDR1 and CDR2 from the germline V gene are LNHNV and YYDKDF (reference sequence). The V segment lost 4 bases and the J segment 10 bases; nucleotides outside the gene matches: 12. The CDR3 loop reads CATSTPTGFLGAFF. The DNA for the CDR3 is TGTGCCACCAGCACCCCGACAGGGTTTTTAGGAGCTTTCTTT.